Listed below are T cell receptor beta chains from one sample, sequenced in a study of blood T cell repertoires in COVID-19. The data were produced by immunoSEQ multiplex PCR, yet TCRdb's version contains in-frame clones alone and is incomplete. This table has around 320,000 clones, roughly 90% appearing once. The sample consisted of peripheral blood. These receptors came from a woman in her twenties or thirties with COVID-19, enrolled during active disease. CDR3s include the opening cysteine and the closing phenylalanine or tryptophan. A D gene is named only where the DNA matches it firmly. A row's size may be missing; if present it is once, few, many or a size class.

v_gene	j_gene	abundance	d_gene	CDR3nt	CDR3aa
TRBV5-4	TRBJ2-7	.	.	TGTGCCAGCAGCCGGGCGGGCGGCACCTACGAGCAGTACTTC	CASSRAGGTYEQYF
TRBV11-2	TRBJ1-4	.	.	TGTGCCAGCAGCTCCTCCTTAGATCATGATGAAAAACTGTTTTTT	CASSSSLDHDEKLFF
TRBV18	TRBJ1-1	.	.	TGTGCCAGCTCACTCGGAGTGAACACTGAAGCTTTCTTT	CASSLGVNTEAFF
TRBV5-4	TRBJ1-3	.	.	TGTGCCAGCAGCTTTGGAGACTCTGGAAACACCATATATTTT	CASSFGDSGNTIYF
TRBV4-1	TRBJ2-1	.	TRBD2	TGCGCCAGCAGCCAAGGAAGGCTAGCGGGGGGGAATGGCAATGAGCAGTTCTTC	CASSQGRLAGGNGNEQFF
TRBV20-1	TRBJ1-2	.	TRBD1	TGCAGTGCTAGTCCAGGACAGGGGGCGCGATATGGCTACACCTTC	CSASPGQGARYGYTF
TRBV9	TRBJ1-2	.	.	TGTGCCAGCAGCTTAAAACGGGGGGCCCCTGTAGAGGGTTACTATGGCTACACCTTC	CASSLKRGAPVEGYYGYTF
TRBV2	TRBJ1-2	.	.	TGTGCCAGCAGTATGGGGCAGGACTATGGCTACACCTTC	CASSMGQDYGYTF
TRBV30	TRBJ1-1	once	.	TGTGCCTGGAGCTTTATGAACACTGAAGCTTTCTTT	CAWSFMNTEAFF
TRBV6-2/TRBV6-3	TRBJ2-5	.	TRBD2	TGTGCCAGCAGTTACGGTCGAGCGGGGGGGCGAGAGACCCAGTACTTC	CASSYGRAGGRETQYF
TRBV19	TRBJ2-3	.	.	TGTGCCAGTAGATCCACTCGTTATACTAGCACAGATACGCAGTATTTT	CASRSTRYTSTDTQYF
TRBV3-1/TRBV3-2	TRBJ1-1	.	.	TGTGCCAGCAGCCAATCGGGGAGGTGGACTGAAGCTTTCTTT	CASSQSGRWTEAFF
TRBV28	TRBJ1-6	.	.	TGTGCCAACCAAGGGAGCGGTTCACCCCTCCACTTT	CANQGSGSPLHF
TRBV3-1/TRBV3-2	TRBJ2-3	.	.	TGTGCCAGCAGCCAAGATCGCTTCCCGGGGGGCGGGAGCACAGATACGCAGTATTTT	CASSQDRFPGGGSTDTQYF
TRBV15	TRBJ2-3	.	.	TGTGCCACCAGCAGAGATGTATGGGGGCGTGCAGATACGCAGTATTTT	CATSRDVWGRADTQYF
TRBV10-3	TRBJ2-7	once	.	TGTGCCATCAGCCAGGGCGCGGGGGCTAGTTACGAGCAGTACTTC	CAISQGAGASYEQYF
TRBV28	TRBJ2-2	.	TRBD2	TGTGCCAGCAGCCTCGTAGCGGGGGGGGTGAGGGAGCTGTTTTTT	CASSLVAGGVRELFF
TRBV7-8	TRBJ2-2	.	TRBD2	TGTGCCAGCAGCTCCTTAGCGGGGGGCACCGGGGAGCTGTTTTTT	CASSSLAGGTGELFF
TRBV6-5	TRBJ1-6	.	TRBD1	TGTGCCAGCAGTTACCTGACAGGGGCCCTCCATTCACCCCTCCACTTT	CASSYLTGALHSPLHF
TRBV3-1/TRBV3-2	TRBJ2-4	.	.	TGTGCCAGCAGCCAAGCTCGGGACATTCAGTACTTC	CASSQARDIQYF
TRBV4-1	TRBJ2-3	.	.	TGCGCCAGCAGCCAAGGATTCTATAGCACAGATACGCAGTATTTT	CASSQGFYSTDTQYF
TRBV5-6	TRBJ2-7	.	.	TGTGCCAGCAGCTTTGCAGGGGCCGCCTTCTACGAGCAGTACTTC	CASSFAGAAFYEQYF
TRBV6-5	TRBJ1-2	.	.	TGTGCCAGCAGTCAAAGGGACACTTCTAACTATGGCTACACCTTC	CASSQRDTSNYGYTF
TRBV30	TRBJ2-7	.	.	TGTGCCTGGAGTCGAGAGTACGAGCAGTACTTC	CAWSREYEQYF
TRBV18	TRBJ2-2	.	.	TGTGCCAGCTCACCAGTATCGGTAACCGGGGAGCTGTTTTTT	CASSPVSVTGELFF
TRBV7-2	TRBJ2-1	.	TRBD2	TGTGCCAGCACCCTTTCGTGGGGGGGGAGTGAGCAGTTCTTC	CASTLSWGGSEQFF
TRBV5-1	TRBJ1-1	.	.	TGCGCCAGCAGCCTCACTGGGGCCTCAATTAACACTGAAGCTTTCTTT	CASSLTGASINTEAFF
TRBV19	TRBJ2-2	.	TRBD1	TGTGCCAGTAGTAGAACAGGGGTGGAGCTGTTTTTT	CASSRTGVELFF
TRBV7-2	TRBJ2-5	.	.	TGTGCCAGCAGCTTAGCGGGGGGAGGTGAGACCCAGTACTTC	CASSLAGGGETQYF
TRBV27	TRBJ2-1	.	TRBD2	TGTGCCAGCAGCGTAATGGGAGGGTCCTACAATGAGCAGTTCTTC	CASSVMGGSYNEQFF
TRBV2	TRBJ1-4	once	TRBD1	TGTGCCAGCAGTGAACCCGGGACAGGGGGGCGTGATGAAAAACTGTTTTTT	CASSEPGTGGRDEKLFF
TRBV6-5	TRBJ1-1	once	TRBD1	TGTGCCAGCAGCTCCAATCAGGGGGCGCGTTTAGCTTTCTTT	CASSSNQGARLAFF
TRBV28	TRBJ1-3	few	TRBD1	TGTGCCAGCAGTTCTCCCAGGGGGAAAGTTAGGAACACCATATATTTT	CASSSPRGKVRNTIYF
TRBV5-6	TRBJ2-6	.	TRBD1	TGTGCCAGCAGCCCACTCAGGGGGCTTGGGGCCAACGTCCTGACTTTC	CASSPLRGLGANVLTF
TRBV11-2	TRBJ2-7	.	TRBD1	TGTGCCAGCAGGAGGACAGGGAAGCGCGAGCAGTACTTC	CASRRTGKREQYF
TRBV18	TRBJ2-2	.	.	TGTGCCAGCTCACCGATCAGGGCGAACACCGGGGAGCTGTTTTTT	CASSPIRANTGELFF
TRBV28	TRBJ2-7	.	TRBD1	TGTGCCAGCAGCCCTACCGGGACAGGGGGCGGCGAGCAGTACTTC	CASSPTGTGGGEQYF
TRBV28	TRBJ1-6	.	.	TGTGCCAGCAGTTCCGACTCTAATTCACCCCTCCACTTT	CASSSDSNSPLHF
TRBV5-5	TRBJ2-7	.	.	TGTGCCAGCAGCTTGGAGGCGGCGGCGGGGTCTGGGCAGTACTTC	CASSLEAAAGSGQYF
TRBV7-9	TRBJ2-3	.	TRBD2	TGTGCCAGCAGCTTAGGTCTCAGCGGGGCAGATACGCAGTATTTT	CASSLGLSGADTQYF
TRBV6-5	TRBJ1-1	.	TRBD1	TGTGCCAGCACCCGAGGACAGGTGAACACTGAAGCTTTCTTT	CASTRGQVNTEAFF
TRBV2	TRBJ1-2	.	.	TGTGCCAGCAGTGAAGTCGGGGTATGGGGCTACACCTTC	CASSEVGVWGYTF
TRBV10-3	TRBJ2-2	few	TRBD2	TGTGCCATCAACGCCGGGACTAGCGGGGGGCTTAACACCGGGGAGCTGTTTTTT	CAINAGTSGGLNTGELFF
TRBV4-1	TRBJ2-4	.	TRBD1	TGCGCCAGCAGCCAAGATGAGGGGGCCGGCAAAAACATTCAGTACTTC	CASSQDEGAGKNIQYF
TRBV28	TRBJ1-1	.	.	TGTGCCAGCAGTTTATACAGGGCGGGGGACACTGAAGCTTTCTTT	CASSLYRAGDTEAFF
TRBV5-1	TRBJ1-2	.	TRBD1	TGCGCCAGCAGCTTGACCCGGGACAGCTACTATGGCTACACCTTC	CASSLTRDSYYGYTF
TRBV11-3	TRBJ2-5	.	TRBD2	TGTGCCAGCAGCTCCACTAGCGAGGAGACCCAGTACTTC	CASSSTSEETQYF
TRBV5-4	TRBJ1-2	.	.	TGTGCCAGCAGCTTGGTAGGGAGCAAATATGGCTACACCTTC	CASSLVGSKYGYTF
TRBV28	TRBJ1-2	.	TRBD1	TGTGCCAGCAGTTTGGGACAGGGTTGGGACTATGGCTACACCTTC	CASSLGQGWDYGYTF
TRBV6-5	TRBJ1-3	.	.	TGTGCCAGCAGTTACTCGAACGGGGACACCATATATTTT	CASSYSNGDTIYF